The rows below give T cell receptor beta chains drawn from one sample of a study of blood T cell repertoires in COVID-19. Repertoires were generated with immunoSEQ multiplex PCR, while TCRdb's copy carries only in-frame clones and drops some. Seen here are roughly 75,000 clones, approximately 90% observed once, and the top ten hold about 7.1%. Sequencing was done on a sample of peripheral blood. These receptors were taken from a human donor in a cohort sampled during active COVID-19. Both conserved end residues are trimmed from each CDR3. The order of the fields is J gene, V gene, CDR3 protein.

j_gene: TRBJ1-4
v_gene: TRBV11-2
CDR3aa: ASSSGTGGYYEKLF

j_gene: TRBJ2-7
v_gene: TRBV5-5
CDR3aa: ASSLADRGEQY

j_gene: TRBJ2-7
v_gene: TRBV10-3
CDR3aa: ATRTGVEQY

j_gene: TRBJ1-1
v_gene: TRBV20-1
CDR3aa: SARQGEKAF

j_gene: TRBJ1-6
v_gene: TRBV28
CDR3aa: AMQAGTGNSPLH

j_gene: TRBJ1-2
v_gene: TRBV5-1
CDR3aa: ASSLDRPRGKGYT

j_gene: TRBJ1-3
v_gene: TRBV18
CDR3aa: ASSQDRSSGNTIY

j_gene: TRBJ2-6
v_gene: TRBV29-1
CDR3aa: SVEENNSGANVLT

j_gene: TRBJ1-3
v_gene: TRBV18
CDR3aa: ASSPPGQGSGNTIY

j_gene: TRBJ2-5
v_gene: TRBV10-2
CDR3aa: ASSASLGQETQY

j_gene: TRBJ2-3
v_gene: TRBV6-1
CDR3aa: ASSAASGGATGTQY

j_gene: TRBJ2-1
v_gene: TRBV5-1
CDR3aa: ASSGGLAAYNEQF

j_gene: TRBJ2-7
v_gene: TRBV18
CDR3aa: ASSPPSTGSTFYEQY

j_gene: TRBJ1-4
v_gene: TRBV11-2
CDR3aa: ASSSTQGVGEKLF

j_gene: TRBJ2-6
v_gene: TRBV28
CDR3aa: ASSLSALPFTNVLT

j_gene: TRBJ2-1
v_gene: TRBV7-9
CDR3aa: ASSLATGRHEQF

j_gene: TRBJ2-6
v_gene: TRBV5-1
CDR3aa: ASGVGTGGDGANVLT

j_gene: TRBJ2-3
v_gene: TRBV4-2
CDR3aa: ASSQVIGTSGGIDTQY

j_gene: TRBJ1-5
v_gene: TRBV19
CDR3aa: ASLETGAKPQH

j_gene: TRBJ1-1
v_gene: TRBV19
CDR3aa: ASSMGQAILNTEAF

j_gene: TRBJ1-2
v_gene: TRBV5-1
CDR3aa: ASSLGDRGRNGYT

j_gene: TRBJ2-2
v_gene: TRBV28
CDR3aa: ASSLIGQANTGELF

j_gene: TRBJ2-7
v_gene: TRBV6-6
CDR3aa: ASRRGTGGNEQY

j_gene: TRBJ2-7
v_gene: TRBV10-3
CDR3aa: AISITVGYEQY

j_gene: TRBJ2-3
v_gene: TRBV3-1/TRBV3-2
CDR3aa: ARTSGGLHTDTQY

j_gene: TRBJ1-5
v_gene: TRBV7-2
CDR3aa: ASSEHRGNQPQH

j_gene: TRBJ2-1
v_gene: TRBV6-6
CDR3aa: ASSYPTSGGYNEQF

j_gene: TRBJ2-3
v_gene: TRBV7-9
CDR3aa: ASSSSGGRTDTQY

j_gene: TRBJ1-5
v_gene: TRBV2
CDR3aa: ASQEGGGNQPQH

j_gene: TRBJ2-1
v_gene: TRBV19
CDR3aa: ASSPLAGGLGEQF

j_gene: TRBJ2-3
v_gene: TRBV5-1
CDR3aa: ASRINRGGRTDTQY

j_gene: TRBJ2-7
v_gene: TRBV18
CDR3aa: ASSPPGTGYHEQY

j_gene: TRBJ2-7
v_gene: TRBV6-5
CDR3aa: ASSYSIAGSYEQY

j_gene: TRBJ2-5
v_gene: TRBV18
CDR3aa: ASSPLGPPPAGVQETQY

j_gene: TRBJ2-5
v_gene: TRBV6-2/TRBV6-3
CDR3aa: ASSYGRGLDWETQY

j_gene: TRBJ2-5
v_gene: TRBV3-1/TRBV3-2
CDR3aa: ASNPRASGDQETQY

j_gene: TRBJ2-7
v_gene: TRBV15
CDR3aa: ATSRAGQNYEQY

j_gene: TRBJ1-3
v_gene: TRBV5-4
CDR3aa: ASSWGEGPGNTIY

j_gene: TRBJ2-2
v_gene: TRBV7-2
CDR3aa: ASSFAGWSGELF

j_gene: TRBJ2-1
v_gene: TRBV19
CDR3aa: ASQGAGSYNEQF

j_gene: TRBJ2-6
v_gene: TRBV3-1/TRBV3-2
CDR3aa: ASSQEKTGVAGANVLT

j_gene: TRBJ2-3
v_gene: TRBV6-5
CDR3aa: ASSWGTSTDTQY

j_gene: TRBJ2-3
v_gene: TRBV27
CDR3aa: ASSLGGPLRDTQY

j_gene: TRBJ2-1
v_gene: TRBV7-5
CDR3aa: ARSLAIANYNEQF

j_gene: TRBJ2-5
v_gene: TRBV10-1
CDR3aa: ASSEVVTGDETQY

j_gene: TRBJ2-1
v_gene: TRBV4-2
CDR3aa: ASSQDLAGDNEQF

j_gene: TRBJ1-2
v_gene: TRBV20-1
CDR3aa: TQGAKGYT

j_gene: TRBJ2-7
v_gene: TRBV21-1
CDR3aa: ARALDEQY

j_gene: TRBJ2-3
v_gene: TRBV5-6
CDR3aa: ASSLGGPDTLTQY

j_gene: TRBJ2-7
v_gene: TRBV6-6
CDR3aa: ASSYSPYSYEQY

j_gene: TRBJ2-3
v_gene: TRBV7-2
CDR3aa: ASSLSGQATDTQY

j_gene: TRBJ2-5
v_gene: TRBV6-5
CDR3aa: ASSLTKETQY

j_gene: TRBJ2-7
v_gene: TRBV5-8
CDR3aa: ASSLLSGQTYEQY

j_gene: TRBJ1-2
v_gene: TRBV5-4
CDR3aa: ASSLGGGQGYGYT

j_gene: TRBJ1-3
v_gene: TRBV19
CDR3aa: ASRDSSGNTIY

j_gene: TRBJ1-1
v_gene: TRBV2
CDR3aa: ASSGQGVEAF

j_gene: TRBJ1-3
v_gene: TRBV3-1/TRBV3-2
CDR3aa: AGPRGGGIKCGNTIY

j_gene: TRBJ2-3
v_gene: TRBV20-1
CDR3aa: SASLAGGGSDTQY

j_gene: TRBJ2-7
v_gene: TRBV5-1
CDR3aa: ASSPGQTYEQY

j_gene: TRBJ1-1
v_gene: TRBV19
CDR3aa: ASCYAGRGLVNTEAF